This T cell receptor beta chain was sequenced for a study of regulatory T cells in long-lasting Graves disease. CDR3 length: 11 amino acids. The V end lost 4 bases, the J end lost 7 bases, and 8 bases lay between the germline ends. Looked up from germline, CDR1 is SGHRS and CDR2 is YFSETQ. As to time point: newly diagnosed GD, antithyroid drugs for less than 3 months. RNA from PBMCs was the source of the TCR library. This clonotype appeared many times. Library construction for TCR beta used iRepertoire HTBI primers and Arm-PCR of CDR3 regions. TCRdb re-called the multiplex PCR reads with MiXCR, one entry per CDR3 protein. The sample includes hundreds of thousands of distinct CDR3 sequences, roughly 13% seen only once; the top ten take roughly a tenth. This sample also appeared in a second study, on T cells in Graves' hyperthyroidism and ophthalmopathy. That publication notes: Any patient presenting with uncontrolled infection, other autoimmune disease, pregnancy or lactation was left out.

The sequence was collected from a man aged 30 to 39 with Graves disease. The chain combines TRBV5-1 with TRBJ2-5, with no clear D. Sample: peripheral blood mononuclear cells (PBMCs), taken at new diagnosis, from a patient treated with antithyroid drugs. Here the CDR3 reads CASSDMGTQYF. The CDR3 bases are TGCGCCAGCAGCGATATGGGGACCCAGTACTTC. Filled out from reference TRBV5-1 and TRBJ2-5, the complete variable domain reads KAGVTQTPRYLIKTRGQQVTLSCSPISGHRSVSWYQQTPGQGLQFLFEYFSETQRNKGNFPGRFSGRQFSNSRSEMNVSTLELGDSALYLCASSDMGTQYFGPGTRLLVL.